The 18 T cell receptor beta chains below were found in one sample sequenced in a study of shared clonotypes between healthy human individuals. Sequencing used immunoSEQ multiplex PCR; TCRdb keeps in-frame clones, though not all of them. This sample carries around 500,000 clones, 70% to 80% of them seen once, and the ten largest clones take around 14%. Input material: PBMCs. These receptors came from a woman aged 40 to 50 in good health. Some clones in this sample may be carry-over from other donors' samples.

The DNA for the CDR3 is TGCGCCAGCAGCCTTACATCCGGGACTAGCGTGGGGGAGCAGTTCTTC. It encodes CASSLTSGTSVGEQFF. This chain uses TRBV5-1 with TRBJ2-1; TRBD2 matches at 10 bases. From germline, CDR1 is SGHRS and CDR2 YFSETQ. The V gene end was trimmed by 4 bases and the J gene end by 10 bases; junction bases not matched to a gene: 14. The CDR3 covers 16 residues. The full variable domain, rest sourced from reference TRBV5-1 and TRBJ2-1, is KAGVTQTPRYLIKTRGQQVTLSCSPISGHRSVSWYQQTPGQGLQFLFEYFSETQRNKGNFPGRFSGRQFSNSRSEMNVSTLELGDSALYLCASSLTSGTSVGEQFFGPGTRLTVL.

The CDR3 sequence is CASTLRLQDHNEQFF. CDR3 in DNA: TGTGCCAGCACCTTGCGACTACAAGACCACAATGAGCAGTTCTTC. The chain carries TRBV27 and TRBJ2-1, with D maybe TRBD2 (5 bases). The V gene lost 7 bases and the J gene lost 5 bases, with 18 bases spanning the gap. The CDR3 covers 15 residues. The V gene's germline CDR1 is MNHEY and CDR2 SMNVEV (reference sequence).

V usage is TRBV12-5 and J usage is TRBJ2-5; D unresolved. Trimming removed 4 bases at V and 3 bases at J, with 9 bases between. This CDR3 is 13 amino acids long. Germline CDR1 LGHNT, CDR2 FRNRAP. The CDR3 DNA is TGTGCTAGTGGTTCGCCCGGCAAAGAGACCCAGTACTTC. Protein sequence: CASGSPGKETQYF.

CDR3 in amino acids: CASSPPSPVNTEAFF. The CDR3 DNA sequence: TGTGCCAGCAGCCCCCCTAGCCCTGTGAACACTGAAGCTTTCTTT. The rearrangement uses TRBV11-3 and TRBJ1-1; no definite D call. Trimming left V 5 bases short and J 0 bases short, with 13 bases between. Germline CDR1 is SGHNT and CDR2 is YENEEA. This CDR3 contains 15 residues.

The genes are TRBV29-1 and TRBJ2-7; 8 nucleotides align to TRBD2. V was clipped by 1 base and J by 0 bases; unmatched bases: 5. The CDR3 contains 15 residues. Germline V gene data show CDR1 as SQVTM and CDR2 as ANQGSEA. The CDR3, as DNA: TGCAGCGTTGAAGGGCTAGCGGGTAGCTCCTACGAGCAGTACTTC. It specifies CSVEGLAGSSYEQYF.

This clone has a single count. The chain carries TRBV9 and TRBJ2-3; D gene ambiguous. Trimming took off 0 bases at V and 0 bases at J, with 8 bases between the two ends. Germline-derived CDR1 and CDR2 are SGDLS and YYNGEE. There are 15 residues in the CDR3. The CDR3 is CASSVATASTDTQYF. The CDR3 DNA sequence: TGTGCCAGCAGCGTAGCTACGGCCAGCACAGATACGCAGTATTTT.

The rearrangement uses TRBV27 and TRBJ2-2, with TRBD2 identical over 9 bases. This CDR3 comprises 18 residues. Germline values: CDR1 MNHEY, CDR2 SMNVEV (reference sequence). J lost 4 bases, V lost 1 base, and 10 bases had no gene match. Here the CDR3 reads CASSLWAPGGRGTGELFF. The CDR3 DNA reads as TGTGCCAGCAGTTTATGGGCCCCCGGCGGGAGGGGCACCGGGGAGCTGTTTTTT.

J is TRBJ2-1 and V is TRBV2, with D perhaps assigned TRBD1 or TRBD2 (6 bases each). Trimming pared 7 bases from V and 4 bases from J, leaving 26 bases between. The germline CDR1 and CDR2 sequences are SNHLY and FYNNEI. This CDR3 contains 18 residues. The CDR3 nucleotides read TGTGCCAGCATTAAGAAGGGAGTAGGAGGGGGTTCTTACAATGAGCAGTTCTTC. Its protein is CASIKKGVGGGSYNEQFF.

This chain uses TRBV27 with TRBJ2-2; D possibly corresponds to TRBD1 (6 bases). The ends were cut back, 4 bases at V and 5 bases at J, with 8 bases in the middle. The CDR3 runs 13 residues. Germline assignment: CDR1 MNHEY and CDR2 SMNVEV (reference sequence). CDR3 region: CASSSDRTGELFF. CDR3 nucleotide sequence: TGTGCCAGCAGTTCCGACAGGACCGGGGAGCTGTTTTTT.

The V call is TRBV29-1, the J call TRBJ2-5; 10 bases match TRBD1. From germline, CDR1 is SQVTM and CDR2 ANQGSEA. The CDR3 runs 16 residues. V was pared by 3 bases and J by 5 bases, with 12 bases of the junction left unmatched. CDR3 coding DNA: TGCAGCGTTGACGATGCCCGACAGGGGGCAGTGGAGACCCAGTACTTC. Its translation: CSVDDARQGAVETQYF. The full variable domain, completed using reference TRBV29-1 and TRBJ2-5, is SAVISQKPSRDICQRGTSLTIQCQVDSQVTMMFWYRQQPGQSLTLIATANQGSEATYESGFVIDKFPISRPNLTFSTLTVSNMSPEDSSIYLCSVDDARQGAVETQYFGPGTRLLVL.

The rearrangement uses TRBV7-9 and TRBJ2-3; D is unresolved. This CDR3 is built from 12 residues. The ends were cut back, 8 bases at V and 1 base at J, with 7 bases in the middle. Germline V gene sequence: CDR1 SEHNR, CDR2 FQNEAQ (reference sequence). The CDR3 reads CASQVGTDTQYF. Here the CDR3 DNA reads TGTGCCAGCCAGGTCGGCACAGATACGCAGTATTTT.

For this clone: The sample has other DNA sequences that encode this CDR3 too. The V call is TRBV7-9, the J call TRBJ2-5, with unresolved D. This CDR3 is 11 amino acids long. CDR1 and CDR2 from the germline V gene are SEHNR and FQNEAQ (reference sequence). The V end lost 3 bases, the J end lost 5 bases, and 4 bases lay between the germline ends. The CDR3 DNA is TGTGCCAGCAGCTTTCTGGAGACCCAGTACTTC. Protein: CASSFLETQYF.

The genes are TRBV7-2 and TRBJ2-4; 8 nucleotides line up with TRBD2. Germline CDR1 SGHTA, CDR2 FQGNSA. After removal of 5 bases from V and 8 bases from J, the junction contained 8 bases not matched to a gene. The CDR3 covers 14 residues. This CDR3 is CASSPGRAGDIQYF. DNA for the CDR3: TGTGCCAGCAGCCCCGGGAGGGCCGGGGACATTCAGTACTTC.

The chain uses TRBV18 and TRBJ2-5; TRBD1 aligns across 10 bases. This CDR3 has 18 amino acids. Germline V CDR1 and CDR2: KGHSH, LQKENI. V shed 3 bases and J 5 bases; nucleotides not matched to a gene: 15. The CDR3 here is CASSPTRSTGGEWETQYF. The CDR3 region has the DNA TGTGCCAGCTCACCGACTAGATCGACAGGGGGCGAGTGGGAGACCCAGTACTTC. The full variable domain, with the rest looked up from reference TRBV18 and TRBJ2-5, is NAGVMQNPRHLVRRRGQEARLRCSPMKGHSHVYWYRQLPEEGLKFMVYLQKENIIDESGMPKERFSAEFPKEGPSILRIQQVVRGDSAAYFCASSPTRSTGGEWETQYFGPGTRLLVL.

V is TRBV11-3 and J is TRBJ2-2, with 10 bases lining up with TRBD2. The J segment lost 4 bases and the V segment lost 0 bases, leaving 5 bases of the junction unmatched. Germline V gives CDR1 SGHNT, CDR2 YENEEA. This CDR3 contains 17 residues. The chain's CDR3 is CASSLDITSGTTGELFF. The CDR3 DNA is TGTGCCAGCAGCTTAGATATTACTAGCGGGACCACCGGGGAGCTGTTTTTT.

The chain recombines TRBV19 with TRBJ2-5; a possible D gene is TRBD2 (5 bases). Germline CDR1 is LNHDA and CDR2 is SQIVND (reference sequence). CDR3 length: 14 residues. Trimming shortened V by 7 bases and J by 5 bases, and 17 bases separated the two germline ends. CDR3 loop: CASTPMLGGETQYF. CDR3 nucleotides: TGTGCCAGTACCCCCATGCTGGGCGGGGAGACCCAGTACTTC.

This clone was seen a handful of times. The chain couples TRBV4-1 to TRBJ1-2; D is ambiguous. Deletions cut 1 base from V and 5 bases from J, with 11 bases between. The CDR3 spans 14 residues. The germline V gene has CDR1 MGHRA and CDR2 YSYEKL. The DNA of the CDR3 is TGCGCCAGCAGCCAAGTCGATGTAGATTATGGCTACACCTTC. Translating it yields CASSQVDVDYGYTF.

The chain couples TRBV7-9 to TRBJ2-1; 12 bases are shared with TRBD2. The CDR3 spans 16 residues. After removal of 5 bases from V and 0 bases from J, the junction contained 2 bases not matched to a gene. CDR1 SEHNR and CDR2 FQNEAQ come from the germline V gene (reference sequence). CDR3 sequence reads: CASSRTSGTSYNEQFF. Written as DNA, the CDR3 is TGTGCCAGCAGCAGGACTAGCGGGACCTCCTACAATGAGCAGTTCTTC.